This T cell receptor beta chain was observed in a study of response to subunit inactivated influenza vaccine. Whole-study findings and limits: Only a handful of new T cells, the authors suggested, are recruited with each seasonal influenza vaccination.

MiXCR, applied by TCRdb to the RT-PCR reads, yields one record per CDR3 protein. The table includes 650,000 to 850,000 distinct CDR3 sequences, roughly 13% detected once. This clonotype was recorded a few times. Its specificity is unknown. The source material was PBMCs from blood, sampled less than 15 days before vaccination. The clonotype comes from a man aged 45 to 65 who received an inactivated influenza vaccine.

CDR3 coding DNA: TGTGCCAGCTCACCAACTAGCGGGGGACCCACAGATACGCAGTATTTT. It specifies CASSPTSGGPTDTQYF. The V and J genes are TRBV18 and TRBJ2-3; 11 bases agree with TRBD2. Germline assignment: CDR1 KGHSH and CDR2 LQKENI. This CDR3 has 16 amino acids. Losses at the gene ends were 2 bases for V and 2 bases for J; bases not matched to a gene: 3. Supplemented by reference TRBV18 and TRBJ2-3, the full variable domain reads NAGVMQNPRHLVRRRGQEARLRCSPMKGHSHVYWYRQLPEEGLKFMVYLQKENIIDESGMPKERFSAEFPKEGPSILRIQQVVRGDSAAYFCASSPTSGGPTDTQYFGPGTRLTVL.